This T cell receptor (beta chain) was sequenced for a study of control samples from healthy donors and cancer patients. The data were produced by immunoSEQ multiplex PCR, yet TCRdb's version contains in-frame clones alone and is incomplete. Of more than 110,000 clones listed, approximately 86% are singletons. Per the germline V gene, CDR1 is MDHEN and CDR2 is SYDVKM. The ends were cut back, 1 base at V and 2 bases at J, with 8 bases in the middle. The CDR3 spans 14 residues. The chain recombines TRBV28 with TRBJ1-2; weak D call: TRBD1 (5 bases). The sample was blood. This sequence originates from a woman aged 25-40 years in good health. The CDR3 loop reads CASSLFEGNYGYTF. CDR3 nucleotide sequence: TGTGCCAGCAGTTTATTTGAGGGGAACTATGGCTACACCTTC.